A selection of T cell receptor beta chains follows, all from one sample in a study of shared clonotypes between healthy human individuals. The data were produced by immunoSEQ multiplex PCR, yet TCRdb's version contains in-frame clones alone and is incomplete. The sample has millions of clones; about 92% are singletons. Sequenced sample: naive CD8+ T cells from PBMCs. These receptors were collected from a young man in good health. Some clones in this sample may be carry-over from other donors' samples. Both conserved end residues are trimmed from each CDR3. The order of the fields is V gene, J gene, CDR3 protein.

v_call: TRBV28
j_call: TRBJ2-1
cdr3_aa: ASSGGSWNEQF

v_call: TRBV28
j_call: TRBJ2-3
cdr3_aa: ASSLGQDYTDTQY

v_call: TRBV28
j_call: TRBJ2-5
cdr3_aa: ASSPTGPQETQY

v_call: TRBV28
j_call: TRBJ2-3
cdr3_aa: ASSSGTSGRRGTDTQY

v_call: TRBV29-1
j_call: TRBJ1-2
cdr3_aa: SVGSGQGNYGYT

v_call: TRBV27
j_call: TRBJ1-2
cdr3_aa: ASSLSLRQLLEYGYT

v_call: TRBV5-5
j_call: TRBJ2-1
cdr3_aa: ASTIPGSYNEQF

v_call: TRBV7-9
j_call: TRBJ2-2
cdr3_aa: ASSTDRMTGELF

v_call: TRBV29-1
j_call: TRBJ2-1
cdr3_aa: SVGGRTYNEQF

v_call: TRBV6-5
j_call: TRBJ2-7
cdr3_aa: ASSFSTSGVYEQY

v_call: TRBV7-9
j_call: TRBJ1-1
cdr3_aa: ASSLPLNTEAF

v_call: TRBV4-2
j_call: TRBJ1-3
cdr3_aa: ASSQEGRAC

v_call: TRBV7-3
j_call: TRBJ1-1
cdr3_aa: ASSLNQGTNTEAF

v_call: TRBV7-8
j_call: TRBJ1-1
cdr3_aa: ASSLVVGAWTEAF

v_call: TRBV7-9
j_call: TRBJ2-5
cdr3_aa: ASSLSLAGQYQETQY

v_call: TRBV5-6
j_call: TRBJ2-1
cdr3_aa: ASRPTGSSYNEQF

v_call: TRBV6-5
j_call: TRBJ2-3
cdr3_aa: ASSYAQGVPDTQY

v_call: TRBV19
j_call: TRBJ1-2
cdr3_aa: ASSILGASTNYGYT

v_call: TRBV28
j_call: TRBJ2-1
cdr3_aa: ASSLYESGNEQF

v_call: TRBV5-6
j_call: TRBJ1-4
cdr3_aa: ATSEGRGKLF

v_call: TRBV9
j_call: TRBJ2-1
cdr3_aa: ASSVGDNEQF

v_call: TRBV30
j_call: TRBJ2-2
cdr3_aa: AWSSGLNTGELF

v_call: TRBV18
j_call: TRBJ2-3
cdr3_aa: ASTPGGGGDTDTQY

v_call: TRBV15
j_call: TRBJ1-2
cdr3_aa: ATSTGANYGYT

v_call: TRBV27
j_call: TRBJ2-7
cdr3_aa: ASIPRLAGFNEQY

v_call: TRBV10-3
j_call: TRBJ1-2
cdr3_aa: AISKHSPETDNYGYT

v_call: TRBV19
j_call: TRBJ1-5
cdr3_aa: ASRSGVSNQPQH

v_call: TRBV6-5
j_call: TRBJ2-1
cdr3_aa: ASSYRTSGIEQF

v_call: TRBV11-2
j_call: TRBJ2-3
cdr3_aa: ASSFPGLAGVGDTQY

v_call: TRBV2
j_call: TRBJ2-2
cdr3_aa: ASSLGRRSGELF

v_call: TRBV29-1
j_call: TRBJ1-2
cdr3_aa: SVVTGFNYGYT

v_call: TRBV7-9
j_call: TRBJ2-7
cdr3_aa: ASSSAGTGLTYEQY

v_call: TRBV9
j_call: TRBJ1-2
cdr3_aa: ASSGPPVYGYT

v_call: TRBV27
j_call: TRBJ2-2
cdr3_aa: ATSIHTGELF

v_call: TRBV5-1
j_call: TRBJ1-1
cdr3_aa: ASSLFKGQNTEAF

v_call: TRBV4-2
j_call: TRBJ2-7
cdr3_aa: ASSPSGRAGSEQY

v_call: TRBV13
j_call: TRBJ2-3
cdr3_aa: ASSPETGPLTDTQY